This TCR beta chain comes out of a study of shared clonotypes between healthy human individuals (dated by TCRdb to the early 2020s). Study-level background: A couple of women and three men aged 18 to 49 years were included in the cohort. For each donor, CD4 naive and CD4 memory were each run on three plates, CD8 naive on two plates, and CD8 memory on one plate. The study deeply sequenced blood TCR repertoires of about five healthy adults to estimate repertoire size and the extent of clonotype sharing between individuals. Different laboratories and diverse techniques were used to prepare libraries and sequence TCR repertoires, to increase sequencing depth and limit assay-specific biases. Each donor's leukapheresis produced roughly between roughly 0.85 and 9 billion PBMCs.

The paper's findings and limits, for the study overall: The genetic and exposure-history diversity represented was limited by the small number of donors. Incomplete sequencing was indicated by rarefaction of sorted-subset datasets, despite the large sequencing depth. Only blood was sampled, and tissue TCR repertoires likely differ from those in blood. Across four donors, approximately 4.9% of naive CD4, around 3.3% of naive CD8, roughly 2.3% of memory CD4, and approximately 0.4% of memory CD8 clonotypes were shared. Pairwise subsampling led to the expectation that sequencing depth would affect the degree of clonotype sharing among donors. Clonotypes shared by all four sorted-subset donors showed higher generation probabilities than non-shared clonotypes. Naive subsets generally had larger estimated clonotype richness than memory subsets.

Based on the germline V gene, the CDR1 and CDR2 sequences are MDHEN and SYDVKM. Trimming takes 6 bases off V and 2 bases off J; junction bases not matched to a gene: 14. The CDR3 measures 17 amino acids from cysteine to phenylalanine. CDR3 DNA only is kept here, 51 bases in frame from base 1. Using the deep immunoSEQ assay, multiplex PCR amplified TCR CDR3 regions from genomic DNA. For each cell subset, the extracted genomic DNA was distributed evenly across all wells of several immunoSEQ 96-well plates, and each plate served as one replicate. For sorted subsets, about 220 ng of genomic DNA, equivalent to some 30,000 T cell genomes, went into each replicate PCR. The purified libraries were quantified using a Qubit 3.0 fluorometer, sized with a Bioanalyzer 2100, and then quantified again using the KAPA Library Quantification kit. Every immunoSEQ 96-well plate was sequenced on a dedicated single-read 150-cycle Illumina NextSeq 550 flow cell. Per the authors' processing: Because the immunoSEQ output held only junctional sequences and lacked quality scores, the filtering could not match the filtering applied to full-length reads. Sequences were annotated with PyIR, a Python wrapper for IgBLAST v1.9, and V/J genes and CDR3 were assigned using IMGT germline references. Reads were removed for weak V/J assignments (E-value above 1e-6), missing CDR3, stop codons, out-of-frame junctions, or ambiguous translated residues. V3J clonotypes were defined by identical inferred V gene, J gene, and CDR3 amino acid sequence. The percentage overlap between two repertoires was calculated by dividing the number of shared unique clonotypes by the size of the smaller repertoire. Three approaches were used to assess repertoire richness: RTK rarefaction, the Chao1 estimator, and Recon v2.1 estimates of unobserved clonotypes. Generation probabilities for all TCRbeta clonotypes obtained by the gDNA method from four donors were computed using OLGA. This is the immuneACCESS table as TCRdb keeps it, with only in-frame sequences that have V and J called. A part of the clones is gone; compared with another copy, unresolved V genes explain less than half, and the rest is unexplained. D and trimming come from the DNA, and the V and J calls and clone size come from that table. The sample yields about 510,000 clones; 95% to 97% were counted once. Of the sample, approximately 0.06% falls within the top ten clones.

The donors were healthy, HIV-negative adults who had no recently reported acute infections or vaccinations. Every donor was a Caucasian adult residing in Nashville, Tennessee, USA. CD4+ T cells were enriched by magnetic negative selection, after which naive cells were positively selected on CD45RA and the negative fraction was taken as the memory subset. Blood was obtained by leukapheresis, after which PBMCs were separated by Ficoll-Histopaque density gradient centrifugation and cryopreserved in liquid nitrogen vapor phase. Analytical flow cytometry was used to check the purity and quantity of each magnetically sorted T cell population. Each sorted fraction had its genomic DNA isolated and then quantified by UV absorbance on a Nanodrop 2000c. Turning to this clone: What antigen it recognizes has not been identified. No per-base quality is available; no much larger clone lies one base away.

The source of this sequence is a woman aged 25 to 39 in good health. This sequence uses TRBV28 and TRBJ2-5; TRBD1 aligns with 8 central bases. Sequencing was carried out using naive CD4+ T cells sorted from blood. The intended sense of this specimen's cell subset or site label: CD45RA+ positively selected. The sequenced DNA: TGTGCCAGCAGCTTTCCCATGACAGGGGAGGATCAAGAGACCCAGTACTTC. This translates into CASSFPMTGEDQETQYF.